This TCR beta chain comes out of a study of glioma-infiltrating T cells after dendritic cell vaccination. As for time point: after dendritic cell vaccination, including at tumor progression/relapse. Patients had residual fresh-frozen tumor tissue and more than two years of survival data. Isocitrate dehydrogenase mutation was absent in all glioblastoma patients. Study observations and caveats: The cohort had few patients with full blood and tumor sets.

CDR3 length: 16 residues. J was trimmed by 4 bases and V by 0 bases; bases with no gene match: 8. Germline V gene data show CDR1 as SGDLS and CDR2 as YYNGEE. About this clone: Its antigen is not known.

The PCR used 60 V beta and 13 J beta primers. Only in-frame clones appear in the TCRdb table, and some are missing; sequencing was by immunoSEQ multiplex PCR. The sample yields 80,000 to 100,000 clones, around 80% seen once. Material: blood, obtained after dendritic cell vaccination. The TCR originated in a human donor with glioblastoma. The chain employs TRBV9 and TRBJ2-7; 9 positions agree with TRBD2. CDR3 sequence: CASSVGLSGSEYEQYF. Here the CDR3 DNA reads TGTGCCAGCAGCGTAGGACTTAGCGGGAGCGAATACGAGCAGTACTTC.